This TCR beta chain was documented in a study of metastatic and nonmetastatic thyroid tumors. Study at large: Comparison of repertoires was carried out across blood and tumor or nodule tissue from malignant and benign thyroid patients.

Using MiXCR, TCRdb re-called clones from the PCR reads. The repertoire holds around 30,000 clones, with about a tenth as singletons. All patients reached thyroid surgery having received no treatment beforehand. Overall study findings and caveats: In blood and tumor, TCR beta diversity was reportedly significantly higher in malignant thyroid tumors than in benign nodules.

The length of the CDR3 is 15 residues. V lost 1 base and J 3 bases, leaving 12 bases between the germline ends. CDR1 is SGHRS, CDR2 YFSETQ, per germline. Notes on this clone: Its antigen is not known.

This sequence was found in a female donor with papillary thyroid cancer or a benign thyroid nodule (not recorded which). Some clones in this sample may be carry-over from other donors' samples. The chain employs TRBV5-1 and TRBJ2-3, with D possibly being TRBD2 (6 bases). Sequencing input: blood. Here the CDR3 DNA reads TGCGCCAGCAGCTTGTACGCAGGGAGGACAGATACGCAGTATTTT. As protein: CASSLYAGRTDTQYF. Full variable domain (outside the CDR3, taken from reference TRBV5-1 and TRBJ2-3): KAGVTQTPRYLIKTRGQQVTLSCSPISGHRSVSWYQQTPGQGLQFLFEYFSETQRNKGNFPGRFSGRQFSNSRSEMNVSTLELGDSALYLCASSLYAGRTDTQYFGPGTRLTVL.